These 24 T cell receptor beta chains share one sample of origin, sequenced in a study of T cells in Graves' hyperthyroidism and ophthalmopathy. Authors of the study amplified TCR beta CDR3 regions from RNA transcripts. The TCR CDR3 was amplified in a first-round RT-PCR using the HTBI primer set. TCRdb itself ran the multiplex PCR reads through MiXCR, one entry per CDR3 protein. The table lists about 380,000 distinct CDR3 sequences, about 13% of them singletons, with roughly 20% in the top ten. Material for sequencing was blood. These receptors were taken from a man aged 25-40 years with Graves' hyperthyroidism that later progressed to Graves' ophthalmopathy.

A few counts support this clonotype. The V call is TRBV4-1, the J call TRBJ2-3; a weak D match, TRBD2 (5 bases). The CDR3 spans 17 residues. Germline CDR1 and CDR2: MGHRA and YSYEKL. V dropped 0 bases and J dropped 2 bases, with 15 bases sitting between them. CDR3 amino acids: CASSQDEGIGSTDTQYF. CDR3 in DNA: TGCGCCAGCAGCCAAGATGAGGGCATAGGGTCCACAGATACGCAGTATTTT.

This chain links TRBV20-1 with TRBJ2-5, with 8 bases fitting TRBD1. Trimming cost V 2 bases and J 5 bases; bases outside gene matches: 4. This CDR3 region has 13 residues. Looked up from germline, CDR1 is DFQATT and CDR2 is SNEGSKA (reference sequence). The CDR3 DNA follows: TGCAGTGCTAGACAGGGGGCGTGGGAGACCCAGTACTTC. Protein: CSARQGAWETQYF.

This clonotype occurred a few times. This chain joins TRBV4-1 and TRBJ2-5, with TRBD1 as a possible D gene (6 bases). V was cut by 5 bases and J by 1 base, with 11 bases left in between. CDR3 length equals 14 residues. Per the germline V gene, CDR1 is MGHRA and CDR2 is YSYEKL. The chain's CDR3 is CASSSTGFQETQYF. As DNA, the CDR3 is TGCGCCAGCAGCTCGACAGGATTCCAAGAGACCCAGTACTTC.

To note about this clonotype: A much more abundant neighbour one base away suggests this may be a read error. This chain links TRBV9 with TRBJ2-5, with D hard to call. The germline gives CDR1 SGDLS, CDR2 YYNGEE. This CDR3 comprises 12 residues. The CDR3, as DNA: TGTGCCAGCAGCGTAGGGCAAGAGACCCGGTACTTC. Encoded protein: CASSVGQETRYF.

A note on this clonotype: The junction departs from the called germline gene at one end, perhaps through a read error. This CDR3 is CASSGPGLTLSYGQYF. The CDR3 DNA reads as TGTGCCAGCAGTGGCCCGGGACTAACATTATCCTACGGGCAGTACTTC. The rearrangement links TRBV28 to TRBJ2-7; 7 bases map to TRBD2. This CDR3 comprises 16 residues. Germline-derived CDR1 and CDR2 are MDHEN and SYDVKM. Full variable domain (rest looked up from reference TRBV28 and TRBJ2-7): DVKVTQSSRYLVKRTGEKVFLECVQDMDHENMFWYRQDPGLGLRLIYFSYDVKMKEKGDIPEGYSVSREKKERFSLILESASTNQTSMYLCASSGPGLTLSYGQYFGPGTRLTVT.

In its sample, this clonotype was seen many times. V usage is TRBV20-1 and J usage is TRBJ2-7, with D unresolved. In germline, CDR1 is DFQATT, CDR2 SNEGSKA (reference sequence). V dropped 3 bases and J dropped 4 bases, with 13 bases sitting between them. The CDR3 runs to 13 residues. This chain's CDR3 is CSARIATGYEQYF. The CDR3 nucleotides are TGCAGTGCTAGGATCGCTACCGGGTACGAGCAGTACTTC.

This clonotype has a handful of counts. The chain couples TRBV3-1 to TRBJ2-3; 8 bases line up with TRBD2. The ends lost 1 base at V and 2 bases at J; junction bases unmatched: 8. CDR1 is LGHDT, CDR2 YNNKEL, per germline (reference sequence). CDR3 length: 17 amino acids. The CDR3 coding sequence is TGTGCCAGCAGCCAAGCGGGTAGCGGGGCCATCACAGATACGCAGTATTTT. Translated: CASSQAGSGAITDTQYF.

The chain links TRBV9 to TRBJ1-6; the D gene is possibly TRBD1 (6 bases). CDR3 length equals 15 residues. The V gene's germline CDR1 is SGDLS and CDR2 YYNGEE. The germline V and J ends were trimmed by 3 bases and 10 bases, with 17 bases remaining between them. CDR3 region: CASSGPGGLRSPLHF. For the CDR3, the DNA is TGTGCCAGCAGCGGCCCGGGGGGCTTGAGATCACCCCTCCACTTT.

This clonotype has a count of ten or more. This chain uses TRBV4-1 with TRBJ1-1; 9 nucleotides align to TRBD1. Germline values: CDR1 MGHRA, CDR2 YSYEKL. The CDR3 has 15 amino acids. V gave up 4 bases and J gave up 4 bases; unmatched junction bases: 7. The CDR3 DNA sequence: TGCGCCAGCAGCCGAACAGGGGGCGCGAGCACTGAAGCTTTCTTT. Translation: CASSRTGGASTEAFF.

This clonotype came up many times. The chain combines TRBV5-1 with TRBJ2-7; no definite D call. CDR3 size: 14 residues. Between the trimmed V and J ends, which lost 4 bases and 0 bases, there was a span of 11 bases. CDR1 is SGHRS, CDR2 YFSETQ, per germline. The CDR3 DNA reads TGCGCCAGCAGCAGGGATGGGTCCTCCTACGAGCAGTACTTC. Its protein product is CASSRDGSSYEQYF.

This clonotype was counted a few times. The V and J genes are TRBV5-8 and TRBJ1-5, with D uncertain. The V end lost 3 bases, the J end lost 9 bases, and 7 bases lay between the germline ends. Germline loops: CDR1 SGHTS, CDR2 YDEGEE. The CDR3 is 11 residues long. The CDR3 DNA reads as TGTGCCAGCAGCTCCCCTTCGCCCCAGCATTTT. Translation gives CASSSPSPQHF.

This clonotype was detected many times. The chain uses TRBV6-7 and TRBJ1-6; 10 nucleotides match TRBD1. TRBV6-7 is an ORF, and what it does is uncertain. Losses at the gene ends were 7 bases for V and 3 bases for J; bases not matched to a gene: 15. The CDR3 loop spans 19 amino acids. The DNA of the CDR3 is TGTGCCAGCAAGGCCCGTCGGGACAGGGGACCAATCTATAATTCACCCCTCCACTTT. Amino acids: CASKARRDRGPIYNSPLHF.

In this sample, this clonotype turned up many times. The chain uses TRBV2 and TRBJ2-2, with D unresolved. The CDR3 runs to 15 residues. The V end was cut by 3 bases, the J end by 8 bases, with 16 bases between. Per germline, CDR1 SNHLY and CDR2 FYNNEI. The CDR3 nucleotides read TGTGCCAGCAGTGAGACGCGGCCCCCCGGAGGGGAGCTGTTTTTT. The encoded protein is CASSETRPPGGELFF.

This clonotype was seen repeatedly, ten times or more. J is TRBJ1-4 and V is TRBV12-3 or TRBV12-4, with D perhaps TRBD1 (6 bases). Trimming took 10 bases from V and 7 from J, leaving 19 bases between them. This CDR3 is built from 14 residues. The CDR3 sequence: CATGTGVQGEKLFF. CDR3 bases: TGTGCCACCGGAACGGGGGTACAGGGTGAAAAACTGTTTTTT.

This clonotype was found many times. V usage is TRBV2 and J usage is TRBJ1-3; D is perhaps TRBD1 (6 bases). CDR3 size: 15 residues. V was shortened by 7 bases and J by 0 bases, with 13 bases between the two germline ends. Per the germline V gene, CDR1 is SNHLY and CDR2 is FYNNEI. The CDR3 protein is CASTRQASSGNTIYF. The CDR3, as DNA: TGTGCCAGCACTAGACAGGCCAGCTCTGGAAACACCATATATTTT.

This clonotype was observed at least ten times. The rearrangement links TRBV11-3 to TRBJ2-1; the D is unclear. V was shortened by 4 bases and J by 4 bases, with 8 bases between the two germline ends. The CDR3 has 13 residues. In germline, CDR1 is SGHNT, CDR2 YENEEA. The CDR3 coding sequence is TGTGCCAGCAGCTCAGAAAAGTACAATGAGCAGTTCTTC. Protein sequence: CASSSEKYNEQFF.

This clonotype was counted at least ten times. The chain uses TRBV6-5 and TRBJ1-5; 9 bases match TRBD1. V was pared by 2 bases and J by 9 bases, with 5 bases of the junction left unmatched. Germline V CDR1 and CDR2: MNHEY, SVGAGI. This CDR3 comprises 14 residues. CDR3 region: CASSYPGDRAPQHF. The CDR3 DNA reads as TGTGCCAGCAGTTACCCGGGGGACAGGGCGCCCCAGCATTTT.

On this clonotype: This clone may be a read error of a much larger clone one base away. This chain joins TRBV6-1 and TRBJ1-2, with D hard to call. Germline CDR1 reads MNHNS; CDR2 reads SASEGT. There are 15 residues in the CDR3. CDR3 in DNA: TGTGCCGGCAGTGATTGGGAGGGTGTATATTATGGCTACACCTTC. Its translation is CAGSDWEGVYYGYTF.

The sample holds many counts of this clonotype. CDR3 DNA: TGTGCCAGCAGCCAACTAGCGACTAGCACAGATACGCAGTATTTT. It codes for CASSQLATSTDTQYF. This chain uses TRBV28 with TRBJ2-3; the match to TRBD2 covers 7 bases. The CDR3 covers 15 residues. Germline V gives CDR1 MDHEN, CDR2 SYDVKM. V lost 6 bases and J lost 0; bases outside the gene matches: 6.

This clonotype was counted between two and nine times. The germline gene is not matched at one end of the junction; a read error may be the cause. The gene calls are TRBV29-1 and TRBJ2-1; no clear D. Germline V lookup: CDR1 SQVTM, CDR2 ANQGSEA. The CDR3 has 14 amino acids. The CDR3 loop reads CSVVGDRVYTEQFF. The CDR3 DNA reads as TGCAGCGTTGTGGGTGATAGGGTATACACTGAGCAGTTCTTC.

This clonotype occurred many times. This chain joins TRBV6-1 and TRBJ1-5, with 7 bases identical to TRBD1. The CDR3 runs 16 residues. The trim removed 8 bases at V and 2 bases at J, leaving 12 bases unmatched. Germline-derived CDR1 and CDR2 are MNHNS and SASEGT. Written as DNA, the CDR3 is TGTGCCAGCGCAAATACCGGGACAGTGGGCAATCAGCCCCAGCATTTT. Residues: CASANTGTVGNQPQHF.

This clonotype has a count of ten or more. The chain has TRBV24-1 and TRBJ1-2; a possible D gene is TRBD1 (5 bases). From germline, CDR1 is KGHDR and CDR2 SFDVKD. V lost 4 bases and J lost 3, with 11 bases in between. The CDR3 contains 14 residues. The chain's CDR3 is CATSDDRQYYGYTF. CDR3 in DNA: TGTGCCACCAGTGACGACAGACAGTACTATGGCTACACCTTC.

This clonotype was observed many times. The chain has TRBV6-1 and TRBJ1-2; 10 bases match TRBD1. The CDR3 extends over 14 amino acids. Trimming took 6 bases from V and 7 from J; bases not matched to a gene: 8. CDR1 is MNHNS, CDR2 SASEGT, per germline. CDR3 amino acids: CASSSDRGRGGYTF. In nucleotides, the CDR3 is TGTGCCAGCAGCTCCGACAGGGGGCGAGGTGGCTACACCTTC.

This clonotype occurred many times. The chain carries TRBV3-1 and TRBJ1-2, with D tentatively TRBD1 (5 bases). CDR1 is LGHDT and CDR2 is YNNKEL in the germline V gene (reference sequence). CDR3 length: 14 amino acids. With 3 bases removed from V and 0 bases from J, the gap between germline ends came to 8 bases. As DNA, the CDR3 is TGTGCCAGCAGCCACAAGACAGCTAACTATGGCTACACCTTC. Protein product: CASSHKTANYGYTF.